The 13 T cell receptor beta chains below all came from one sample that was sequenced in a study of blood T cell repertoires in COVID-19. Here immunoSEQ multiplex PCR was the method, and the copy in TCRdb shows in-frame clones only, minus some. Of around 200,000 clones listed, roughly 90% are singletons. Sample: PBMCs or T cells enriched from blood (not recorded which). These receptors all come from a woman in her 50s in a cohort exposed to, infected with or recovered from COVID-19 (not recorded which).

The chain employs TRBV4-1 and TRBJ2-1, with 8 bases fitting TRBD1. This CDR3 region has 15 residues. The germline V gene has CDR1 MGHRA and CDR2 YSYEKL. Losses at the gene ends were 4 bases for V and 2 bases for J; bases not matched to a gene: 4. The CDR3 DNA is TGCGCCAGCAGCCTTACAGGGGGGACCTACAATGAGCAGTTCTTC. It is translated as CASSLTGGTYNEQFF.

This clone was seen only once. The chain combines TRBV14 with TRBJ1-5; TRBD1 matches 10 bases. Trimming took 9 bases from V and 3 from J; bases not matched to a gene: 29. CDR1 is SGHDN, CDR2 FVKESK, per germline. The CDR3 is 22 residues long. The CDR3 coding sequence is TGTGCCAGTTTTCCACCAAGATCTATTGGTACGACGGGACAGGGGTACAATCAGCCCCAGCATTTT. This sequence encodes CASFPPRSIGTTGQGYNQPQHF.

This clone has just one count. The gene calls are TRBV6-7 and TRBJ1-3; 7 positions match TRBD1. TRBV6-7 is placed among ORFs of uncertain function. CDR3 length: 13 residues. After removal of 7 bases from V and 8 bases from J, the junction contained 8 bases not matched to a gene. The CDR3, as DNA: TGTGCCAGCACGACAGGGAGAACGGACACCATATATTTT. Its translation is CASTTGRTDTIYF.

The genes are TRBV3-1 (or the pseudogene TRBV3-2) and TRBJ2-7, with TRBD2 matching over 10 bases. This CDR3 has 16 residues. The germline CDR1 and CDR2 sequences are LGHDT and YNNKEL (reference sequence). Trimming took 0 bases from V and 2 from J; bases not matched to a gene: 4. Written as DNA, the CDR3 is TGTGCCAGCAGCCAAGAAGGCCTAGCGGGGGCCTACGAGCAGTACTTC. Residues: CASSQEGLAGAYEQYF.

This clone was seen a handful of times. This CDR3 reads CASSERVGGTGGGYTF. CDR3 DNA sequence: TGTGCCAGCAGTGAGCGGGTAGGAGGAACTGGCGGTGGCTACACCTTC. The chain combines TRBV6-1 with TRBJ1-2; D is undetermined. Trimming removed 3 bases at V and 7 bases at J, with 21 bases between. CDR3 length equals 16 residues. Germline V gene data show CDR1 as MNHNS and CDR2 as SASEGT.

CDR3 in DNA: TGTGCCATCAGTGATTCCGGACGGGTGGGGAGCTCCGGGGAGCTGTTTTTT. It specifies CAISDSGRVGSSGELFF. The chain is built from TRBV10-3 and TRBJ2-2, with D perhaps TRBD2 (5 bases). Trimming cost V 3 bases and J 6 bases, with 20 bases left between them. The germline V gene has CDR1 ENHRY and CDR2 SYGVKD. The CDR3 runs 17 residues.

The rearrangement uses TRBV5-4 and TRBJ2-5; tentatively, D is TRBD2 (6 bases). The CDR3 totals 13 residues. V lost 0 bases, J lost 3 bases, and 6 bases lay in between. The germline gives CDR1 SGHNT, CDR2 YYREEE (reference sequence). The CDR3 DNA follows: TGTGCCAGCAGCTTGGGGGGGGAAGAGACCCAGTACTTC. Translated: CASSLGGEETQYF.

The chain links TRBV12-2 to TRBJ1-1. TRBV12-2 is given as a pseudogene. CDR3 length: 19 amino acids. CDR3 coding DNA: TGTGCAAGTCGCTTAGCGGGGCTTCGGGGGGTGAGAGGGAACACTGAAGCTTTCTTT. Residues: CASRLAGLRGVRGNTEAFF.

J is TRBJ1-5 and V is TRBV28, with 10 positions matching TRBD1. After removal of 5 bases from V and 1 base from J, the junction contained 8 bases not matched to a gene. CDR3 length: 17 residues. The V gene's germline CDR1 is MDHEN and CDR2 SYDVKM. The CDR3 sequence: CASSPRQGARSNQPQHF. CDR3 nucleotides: TGTGCCAGCAGTCCAAGACAGGGGGCGCGAAGCAATCAGCCCCAGCATTTT.

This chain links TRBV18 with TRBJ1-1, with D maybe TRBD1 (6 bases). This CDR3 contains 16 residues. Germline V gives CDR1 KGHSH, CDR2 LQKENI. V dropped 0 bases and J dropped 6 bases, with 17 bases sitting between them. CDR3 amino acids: CASSPPSRGWFAEAFF. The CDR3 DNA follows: TGTGCCAGCTCACCACCGTCCAGGGGTTGGTTCGCTGAAGCTTTCTTT.

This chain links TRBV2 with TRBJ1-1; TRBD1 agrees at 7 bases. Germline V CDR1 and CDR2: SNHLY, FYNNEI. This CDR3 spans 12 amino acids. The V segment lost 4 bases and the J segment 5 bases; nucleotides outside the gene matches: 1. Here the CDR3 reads CASSVRGTEAFF. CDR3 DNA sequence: TGTGCCAGCAGTGTCAGGGGGACTGAAGCTTTCTTT.

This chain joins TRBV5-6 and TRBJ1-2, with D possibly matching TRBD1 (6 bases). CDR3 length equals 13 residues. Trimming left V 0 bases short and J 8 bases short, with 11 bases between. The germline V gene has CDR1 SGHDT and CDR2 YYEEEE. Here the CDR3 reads CASSLATGNGYTF. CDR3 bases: TGTGCCAGCAGCTTGGCTACAGGGAACGGCTACACCTTC.

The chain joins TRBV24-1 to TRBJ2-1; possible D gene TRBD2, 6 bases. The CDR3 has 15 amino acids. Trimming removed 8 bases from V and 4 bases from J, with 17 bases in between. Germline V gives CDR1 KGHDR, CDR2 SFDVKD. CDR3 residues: CATTYRRVRYNEQFF. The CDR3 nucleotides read TGTGCCACCACCTATCGGAGGGTAAGGTACAATGAGCAGTTCTTC.